This is a list of T cell receptor beta chains from one sample in a study of T cells in localized non-small cell lung cancer. TCRdb's copy holds only in-frame clones and misses some; the assay was immunoSEQ multiplex PCR. The sample holds some 28,000 clones, approximately 90% seen once. The sequencing used peripheral blood, collected before any cancer treatment. The receptors derive from a woman between 18 and 50 years old with stage I lung adenocarcinoma. Each CDR3 is given with its conserved first and last residue. The D gene is left open where the match is weak. For some rows the clone size is stated as once, few or many, or as a class when expanded; others skip it.

len	v_gene	abundance	j_gene	d_gene	CDR3aa	CDR3nt
15	TRBV10-1	NA	TRBJ2-5	NA	CASSESGTGPETQYF	TGCGCCAGCAGTGAGAGCGGAACCGGCCCGGAGACCCAGTACTTC
15	TRBV2	NA	TRBJ1-2	TRBD1	CASSEYLTGIRGYTF	TGTGCCAGCAGTGAATACCTGACAGGGATCCGGGGCTACACCTTC
15	TRBV4-1	few	TRBJ2-1	NA	CASSQDPGAYNEQFF	TGCGCCAGCAGCCAAGATCCGGGAGCCTACAATGAGCAGTTCTTC
14	TRBV5-1	NA	TRBJ1-4	NA	CASSLIGLNEKLFF	TGCGCCAGCAGCTTGATTGGCCTTAATGAAAAACTGTTTTTT
15	TRBV6-6	NA	TRBJ1-4	TRBD1	CASSSDRGKWEKLFF	TGTGCCAGCAGTTCTGACAGGGGGAAGTGGGAAAAACTGTTTTTT
12	TRBV5-1	NA	TRBJ1-2	NA	CASSEDNYGYTF	TGCGCCAGCAGCGAGGACAACTATGGCTACACCTTC
15	TRBV25-1	NA	TRBJ2-4	TRBD1	CASSESGTVKNIQYF	TGTGCCAGCAGTGAGTCCGGGACAGTTAAAAACATTCAGTACTTC
16	TRBV6-5	NA	TRBJ2-1	NA	CASSYSTDPNPGGQFF	TGTGCCAGCAGTTACTCGACGGACCCGAACCCCGGGGGGCAGTTCTTC
12	TRBV10-3	NA	TRBJ1-2	TRBD1	CAATGAHYGYTF	TGTGCCGCGACAGGGGCCCACTATGGCTACACCTTC
15	TRBV29-1	NA	TRBJ2-1	TRBD2	CSVGGGAGVRNEQFF	TGCAGCGTGGGGGGTGGGGCGGGAGTTAGGAATGAGCAGTTCTTC
13	TRBV13	NA	TRBJ1-2	NA	CASSLGSDYGYTF	TGTGCCAGCAGCTTAGGGAGCGACTATGGCTACACCTTC
14	TRBV7-3	NA	TRBJ2-6	NA	CASSWVAGANVLTF	TGTGCCAGCAGCTGGGTAGCCGGGGCCAACGTCCTGACTTTC
13	TRBV6-4	NA	TRBJ2-2	NA	CARPLPGPGELFF	TGTGCCAGGCCTCTTCCGGGTCCCGGGGAGCTGTTTTTT
15	TRBV12-5	NA	TRBJ1-3	NA	CASDSAHVSGNTIYF	TGTGCTAGTGATTCAGCACACGTCTCTGGAAACACCATATATTTT
13	TRBV7-3	NA	TRBJ1-1	NA	CASSLERNTEAFF	TGTGCCAGCAGCTTAGAAAGGAACACTGAAGCTTTCTTT
14	TRBV7-8	NA	TRBJ2-5	NA	CASSLQFVQETQYF	TGTGCCAGCAGCCTACAGTTCGTCCAAGAGACCCAGTACTTC
16	TRBV27	NA	TRBJ2-1	NA	CASSLYPSTRAYEQFF	TGTGCCAGCAGTTTATACCCCTCGACTAGGGCCTATGAGCAGTTCTTC
11	TRBV7-9	NA	TRBJ1-2	NA	CAPGSNYGYTF	TGTGCCCCAGGGAGCAACTATGGCTACACCTTC
14	TRBV18	NA	TRBJ1-1	TRBD1	CASSRDRVETEAFF	TGTGCCAGCTCACGAGACAGGGTAGAGACTGAAGCTTTCTTT
16	TRBV4-3	NA	TRBJ2-7	TRBD2	CASSQGGGSWGYEQYF	TGCGCCAGCAGCCAAGGGGGGGGTTCCTGGGGCTACGAGCAGTACTTC
16	TRBV29-1	once	TRBJ2-2	NA	CSVGLRPTQGTGELFF	TGCAGCGTTGGCCTCCGACCCACACAGGGCACCGGGGAGCTGTTTTTT
16	TRBV19	NA	TRBJ2-1	TRBD1	CASSIRRRTGFDEQFF	TGTGCCAGTAGTATCCGAAGACGGACAGGGTTTGATGAGCAGTTCTTC
12	TRBV2	NA	TRBJ2-7	NA	CASGSRGYEQYF	TGTGCCAGCGGATCTCGGGGGTACGAGCAGTACTTC
15	TRBV28	NA	TRBJ1-1	NA	CASRLAGEGDTEAFF	TGTGCCAGCAGGTTGGCGGGGGAGGGCGACACTGAAGCTTTCTTT
15	TRBV6-5	NA	TRBJ2-3	TRBD2	CASSYSSGSTDTQYF	TGTGCCAGCAGTTACTCTAGCGGGAGCACAGATACGCAGTATTTT
13	TRBV6-6	NA	TRBJ2-7	NA	CASSFDGAYEQYF	TGTGCCAGCAGTTTCGACGGAGCCTACGAGCAGTACTTC